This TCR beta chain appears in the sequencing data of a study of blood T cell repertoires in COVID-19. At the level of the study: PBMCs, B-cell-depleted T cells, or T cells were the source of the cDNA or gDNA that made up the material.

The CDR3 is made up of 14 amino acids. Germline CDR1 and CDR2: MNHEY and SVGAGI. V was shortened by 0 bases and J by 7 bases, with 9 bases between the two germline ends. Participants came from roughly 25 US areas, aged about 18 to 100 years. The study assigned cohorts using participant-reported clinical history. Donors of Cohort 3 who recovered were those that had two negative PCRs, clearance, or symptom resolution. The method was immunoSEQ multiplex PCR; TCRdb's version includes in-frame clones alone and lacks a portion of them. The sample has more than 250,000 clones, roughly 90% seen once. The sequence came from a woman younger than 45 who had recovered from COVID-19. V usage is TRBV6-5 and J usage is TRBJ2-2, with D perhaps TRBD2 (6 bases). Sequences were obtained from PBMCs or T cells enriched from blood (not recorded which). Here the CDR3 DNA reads TGTGCCAGCAGTTACTCGGGGGGAGGCGGGGAGCTGTTTTTT. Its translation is CASSYSGGGGELFF.